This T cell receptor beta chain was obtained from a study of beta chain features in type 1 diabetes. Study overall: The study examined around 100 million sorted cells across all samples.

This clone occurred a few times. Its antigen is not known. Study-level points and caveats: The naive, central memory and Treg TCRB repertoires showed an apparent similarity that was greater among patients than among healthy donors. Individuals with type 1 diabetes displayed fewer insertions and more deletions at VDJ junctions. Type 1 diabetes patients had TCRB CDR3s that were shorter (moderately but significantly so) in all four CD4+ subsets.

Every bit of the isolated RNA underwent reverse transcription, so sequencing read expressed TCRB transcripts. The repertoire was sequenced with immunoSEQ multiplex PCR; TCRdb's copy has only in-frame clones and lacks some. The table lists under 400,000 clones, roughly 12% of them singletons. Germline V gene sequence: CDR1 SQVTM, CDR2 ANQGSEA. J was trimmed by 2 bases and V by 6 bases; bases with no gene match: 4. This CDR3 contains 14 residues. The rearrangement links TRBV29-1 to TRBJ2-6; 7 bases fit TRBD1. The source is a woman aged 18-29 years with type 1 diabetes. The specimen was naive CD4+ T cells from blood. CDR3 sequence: CSVYRGTGANVLTF. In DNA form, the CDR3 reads TGCAGCGTATACAGGGGCACTGGGGCCAACGTCCTGACTTTC.